This TCR beta chain was obtained from a study of PD-L1 blockade in urothelial cancer (dated by TCRdb to about 2017). Study-level background: Every patient began therapy around 2014 and was given atezolizumab 1,200 mg intravenously every 3 weeks. About 90% of the roughly 29 patients were identified as males with urothelial cancer of bladder origin, and a prior smoking history was reported by 18 of 29 patients. Patients had an ECOG performance status of 0 or 1 and had received between 0 and 3 prior chemotherapy regimens. Blood samples were analyzed 3 weeks after the start of treatment (second dose) and 6 weeks after the start of treatment. Blood samples gave a median of approximately 150,000 T cells and 82,636 unique TCRs, with a median clonality of 0.080. Somatic, immune and clinical correlates of response to PD-L1 blockade with atezolizumab in urothelial cancer were the focus of an exploratory multi-omic analysis. TCR sequencing covered pretreatment tumor samples and matched, serially collected peripheral blood taken before and after atezolizumab treatment. Durable clinical benefit was defined as progression-free survival longer than 6 months, and TCR features were also tested against progression-free and overall survival. Whole exome sequencing and RNA sequencing of pretreatment tumors were performed alongside TCR sequencing in the same patients. Durable clinical benefit was achieved by nine patients but not by the remaining 20. Pretreatment blood TCR-seq was available for about 27 patients, at least one posttreatment blood collection was obtained for 25 or so patients, and tumor TCR-seq was available for 25 or so patients. What the research found in general, with its limitations: Because the sample size was small (n ≈ 30) and many exploratory analyses were performed, the results are intended to be hypothesis-generating. A pretreatment peripheral blood TCR clonality below the median was linked to improved progression-free and overall survival. Greater expansion of tumor-associated TCR clones in peripheral blood 3 weeks after the start of treatment was observed in patients with durable benefit (n of about 22, p = 0.022).

Worth noting for this clone: It has no known antigen specificity. The record has no base qualities; no much larger clone is one base away.

V lost 5 bases and J lost 1 base; the stretch between them is 9 bases long. In the germline V gene, CDR1 corresponds to SGHRS and CDR2 to YFSETQ. Measured from the cysteine to the phenylalanine, the CDR3 is 13 residues long. The kept DNA is CDR3 alone, 39 bases in frame from the first base. To estimate absolute template abundance from read counts, synthetic TCR analog templates were spiked into each PCR. The immunoSEQ assay used bias-controlled V and J gene primers to amplify TCRbeta CDR3 regions from genomic DNA. Sequencing of rearranged TCRbeta segments was done at approximately 20X coverage. For the original study's pipeline: Clustering was used to correct sequencing errors, and CDR3s were annotated against IMGT so that V, D and J genes could be assigned. Downstream analyses used only productive TCRbeta rearrangements and left out out-of-frame or stop-codon sequences. Clonality was calculated as one minus the Shannon entropy normalized by the log of the number of unique productive sequences. Fisher's exact test with Benjamini-Hochberg correction, at a threshold of adjusted p below 0.01, was used to find clones that differed between time points or between blood and tumor. TCRdb limited this immuneACCESS table to in-frame rearrangements with V and J called. A share of clones is missing; checked studies link under half to unresolved V genes, and the rest is unexplained. Clone size and the V and J calls come from that table; the DNA yielded D and trimming. Here the sample has 100,000 to 150,000 clones; more than 70% occur a single time. 2% to 3% of the sample belongs to the ten largest clones.

Taken with the paper, the label for time point translates to: peripheral blood 6 weeks after treatment start. The cohort comprised fewer than 35 patients with locally advanced or metastatic urothelial carcinoma treated at Memorial Sloan Kettering on a trial protocol. Peripheral blood mononuclear cells were collected pretreatment and during treatment, with between 1 and 8 total time points obtained per patient. The Qiagen DNeasy Blood extraction kit was used to purify genomic DNA from total PBMCs and tumor samples. PBMCs were collected pretreatment and during treatment and were isolated and stored as previously described.

This clonotype originated in a man aged 45-60 years with urothelial cancer. The material was PBMCs, obtained around atezolizumab (anti-PD-L1) treatment. Here the chain combines TRBV5-1 and TRBJ1-1, and perhaps TRBD1 as D gene, on 6 matching bases. The CDR3 corresponds to CASRGGQNTEAFF. The bases are TGCGCCAGCAGAGGGGGACAGAACACTGAAGCTTTCTTT. This CDR3, with the reference TRBV5-1 and TRBJ1-1 proteins standing in past its ends, gives the full variable domain KAGVTQTPRYLIKTRGQQVTLSCSPISGHRSVSWYQQTPGQGLQFLFEYFSETQRNKGNFPGRFSGRQFSNSRSEMNVSTLELGDSALYLCASRGGQNTEAFFGQGTRLTVV.